This entry features one T cell receptor beta chain sequence. No antigen is known for it. Base qualities are not at hand, and no much larger clone is one base apart. The listed sequencing device is Illumina NovaSeq 6000. TCRalpha and TCRbeta cDNA libraries were built by 5'RACE with constant-segment primers, adding sample barcodes and unique molecular identifiers. RNA was extracted from every sample with Trizol reagent. Libraries were amplified in two PCR steps, with a second sample barcode and Illumina TruSeq adapters added in the second step. The libraries were sequenced on an Illumina NovaSeq using 2 x 150 bp paired-end reads. The study's processing was this. Reads were demultiplexed and collapsed into UMI-guided consensus sequences with migec v1.2.7. Using mixcr v2.1.11, the UMI consensuses were aligned to TRA and TRB V and J templates and assembled into clonotypes. A clonotype was counted as expanded or contracted only when both edgeR and NoisET called the clonotype significant, with the noise models trained on biological replicates. edgeR calls used a false discovery rate-adjusted p below 0.01 and a log2 fold-change threshold of 1. As an exploratory analysis of dynamics, PCA with hierarchical clustering was applied to max-normalized trajectories of the 1000 most abundant clonotypes. Separately sequenced CD4+ and CD8+ repertoires were used to assign the CD4 or CD8 phenotype of responding clones. TCRdb reprocessed the public reads (quality trimming at Q25 with fastp, clone calling with MiXCR) and kept in-frame beta chains. When rows share a CDR3 protein, they turn into one entry using the most common DNA and genes. TCRdb's processing, not the authors' own work, is the source of the V and J calls. Within this sample are fewer than 700,000 distinct CDR3 sequences, with less than 25% of them counted one time only. 7% to 9% of the sample goes to the ten largest clones.

The sample originates from a study of T-cell memory formation after mild COVID-19 listed by TCRdb under 2021. Study-level background: TCR sequence clusters from the two donors were largely donor specific. Two young, previously healthy adult volunteers, one female and one male, were included in the cohort. In two donors, T-cell clones that expanded and contracted after mild COVID-19 were followed by sequencing TCRalpha and TCRbeta repertoires longitudinally.

Trimming removed 4 bases from V and 5 bases from J, leaving 20 bases between the germline ends. The CDR3 sequence holds 17 residues, the cysteine and phenylalanine included. Kept here is only the CDR3 DNA, which spans 51 bases and is read in frame from base 1. Results and caveats for the whole study, not just this receptor: Contracting CD4+ clones appeared mostly in the CM and EM memory subsets, whereas CD8+ clones were enriched in EMRA. The study included only a couple of mild cases, and larger cohorts that include severe cases with pre-infection samples were judged to be necessary. Balanced CD4/CD8 phenotypes were observed for clones contracting from day 15 to 85, whereas a bias towards CD4+ was observed for a second wave of clones expanding from day 15 to 37. Whether the second-wave clones peaking on day 37 were SARS-CoV-2 specific was not confirmed. Some responding clones were found in pre-infection memory, which suggests that pre-existing cross-reactive memory T cells took part in the SARS-CoV-2 response.

Ficoll-Paque density gradient centrifugation was the method used to isolate PBMCs. Sequenced: PBMCs or a T cell subset sorted from them (not recorded which). The chain joins TRBV23-1 to TRBJ1-4, with a tentative D gene TRBD1 over 5 matching bases. TRBV23-1 is classed as an ORF, of uncertain function. This receptor was obtained from an adult woman who had mild COVID-19 (a few samples of this study predate the infection). The sample titles of this study are shuffled in the database, so cell type and time point are left out; the donor was told from shared clones. The CDR3 is CASSRERGTPRNEKLFF. The nucleotides are TGCGCCAGCAGTCGCGAGAGAGGGACCCCCCGGAATGAAAAACTGTTTTTT.